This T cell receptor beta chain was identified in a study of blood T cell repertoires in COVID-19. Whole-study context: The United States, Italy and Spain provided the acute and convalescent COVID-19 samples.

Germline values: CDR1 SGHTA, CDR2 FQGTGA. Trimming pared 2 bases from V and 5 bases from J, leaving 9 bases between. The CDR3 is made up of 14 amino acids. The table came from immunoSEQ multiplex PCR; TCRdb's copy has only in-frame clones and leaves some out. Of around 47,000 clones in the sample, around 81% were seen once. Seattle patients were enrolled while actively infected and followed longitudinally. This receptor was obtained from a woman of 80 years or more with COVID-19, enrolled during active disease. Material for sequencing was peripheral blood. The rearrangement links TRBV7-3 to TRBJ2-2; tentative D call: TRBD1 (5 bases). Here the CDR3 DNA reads TGTGCCAGCAGCTTACAGGGTTGGACCGGGGAGCTGTTTTTT. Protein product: CASSLQGWTGELFF.